The 24 T cell receptor beta chains given below trace back to one sample, sequenced in a study of blood T cell repertoires in COVID-19 (TCRdb year 2020). To prepare the library, the immunoSEQ multiplex PCR assay was applied. The table was pulled from immuneACCESS by TCRdb, which kept in-frame rearrangements only. Such tables lose some clones; where checked, under half of the loss comes from unresolved V genes, and the rest has no known cause. The sample table lists some 300,000 clones, approximately 84% of them with a count of one. The ten largest clones take up more than 1% of the sample. The sequenced sample consisted of PBMCs or T cells enriched from blood (not recorded which). The receptors were gathered from a woman in her 30s who had recovered from COVID-19.

The V call is TRBV5-1, the J call TRBJ2-1; TRBD2 matches 10 bases. Losses at the gene ends were 3 bases for V and 0 bases for J; bases not matched to a gene: 3. The CDR3 has 16 residues. Germline V gene data show CDR1 as SGHRS and CDR2 as YFSETQ. The CDR3 region has the DNA TGCGCCAGCAGCTACCGACTAGCGGGCTCCTACAATGAGCAGTTCTTC. Translated: CASSYRLAGSYNEQFF.

Here the CDR3 reads CASSSWDRDYGYTF. Here the CDR3 DNA reads TGTGCCAGCAGCTCATGGGACAGGGACTATGGCTACACCTTC. The chain links TRBV7-7 to TRBJ1-2; TRBD1 aligns across 9 bases. The CDR3 extends over 14 amino acids. Germline V CDR1 and CDR2: SSHAT, FNYEAQ (reference sequence). The trim removed 4 bases at V and 3 bases at J, leaving 3 bases unmatched.

The chain employs TRBV6-2 or TRBV6-3 and TRBJ2-1; the match to TRBD2 covers 10 bases. Germline-derived CDR1 and CDR2 are MNHEY and SVGEGT. This CDR3 comprises 14 residues. Germline trimming cut 2 bases from V and 8 bases from J; bases unmatched to any gene: 3. In nucleotides, the CDR3 is TGTGCCAGCAGTTACAGACTAGCGGGTGATGAGCAGTTCTTC. Translating gives CASSYRLAGDEQFF.

This clone is a singleton in its sample. The V and J genes are TRBV4-3 and TRBJ1-3; no clear D gene. The germline V gene has CDR1 LGHNA and CDR2 YSLEER. The CDR3 covers 14 residues. Trimming stripped 4 bases from V and 2 bases from J, with 9 bases between. The CDR3 region is CASSREKTGNTIYF. CDR3 bases: TGCGCCAGCAGCCGGGAGAAAACTGGAAACACCATATATTTT.

The chain has TRBV12-3 or TRBV12-4 and TRBJ2-7; 10 nucleotides align to TRBD1. The CDR3 consists of 13 residues. Trimming cost V 5 bases and J 5 bases; bases outside gene matches: 3. The CDR3 nucleotides read TGTGCCAGCAGTCGGGACAGGGGAAACGAGCAGTACTTC. Translation: CASSRDRGNEQYF.

This clone occurred a few times. This chain uses TRBV9 with TRBJ1-2; no firm D call. Germline assignment: CDR1 SGDLS and CDR2 YYNGEE. Trimming took off 2 bases at V and 10 bases at J, with 9 bases between the two ends. This CDR3 spans 11 amino acids. This CDR3 is CASSVDNSYTF. Written as DNA, the CDR3 is TGTGCCAGCAGCGTCGACAATTCCTACACCTTC.

This chain links TRBV30 with TRBJ1-5; D is possibly TRBD1 (6 bases). V lost 2 bases and J 5 bases, leaving 13 bases between the germline ends. This CDR3 is built from 14 residues. CDR1 and CDR2 (germline): GTSNPN, SVGIG (reference sequence). CDR3 in DNA: TGTGCCTGGAGTAAGAGGGGGTTTGATCAGCCCCAGCATTTT. It yields the protein CAWSKRGFDQPQHF.

The chain combines TRBV14 with TRBJ1-1; no firm D call. There are 11 residues in the CDR3. CDR1 and CDR2 (germline): SGHDN, FVKESK. V lost 4 bases and J 7 bases, leaving 7 bases between the germline ends. CDR3 sequence reads: CASSRGSEAFF. The CDR3 bases are TGTGCCAGCAGCCGAGGGAGTGAAGCTTTCTTT.

The genes are TRBV7-2 and TRBJ1-5, with 8 bases identical to TRBD1. The J segment lost 6 bases and the V segment lost 6 bases, leaving 10 bases of the junction unmatched. The CDR3 is 15 residues long. Looked up from germline, CDR1 is SGHTA and CDR2 is FQGNSA. The CDR3 DNA follows: TGTGCCAGCAGTTCCGGGACAGGCGCCGGTCAGCCCCAGCATTTT. It specifies CASSSGTGAGQPQHF.

CDR3 in DNA: TGTGCCAGCGTACAGGGGGCTTTCGACGAGCAGTACTTC. As protein: CASVQGAFDEQYF. V gene TRBV28 combines with J gene TRBJ2-7; 9 bases are a match to TRBD1. Germline CDR1 and CDR2: MDHEN and SYDVKM. The CDR3 spans 13 residues. V dropped 8 bases and J dropped 5; count of bases not matched to a gene: 7. Supplemented by reference TRBV28 and TRBJ2-7, the full variable domain reads DVKVTQSSRYLVKRTGEKVFLECVQDMDHENMFWYRQDPGLGLRLIYFSYDVKMKEKGDIPEGYSVSREKKERFSLILESASTNQTSMYLCASVQGAFDEQYFGPGTRLTVT.

The rearrangement uses TRBV9 and TRBJ2-7; TRBD2 is a possible D gene (6 bases). The CDR3 consists of 15 residues. The germline V gene encodes CDR1 SGDLS and CDR2 YYNGEE. The V gene lost 0 bases and the J gene lost 1 base, with 11 bases spanning the gap. CDR3 sequence reads: CASSVGSGTSYEQYF. For the CDR3, the DNA is TGTGCCAGCAGCGTAGGTAGCGGAACTTCCTACGAGCAGTACTTC. Full variable domain (rest looked up from reference TRBV9 and TRBJ2-7): DSGVTQTPKHLITATGQRVTLRCSPRSGDLSVYWYQQSLDQGLQFLIQYYNGEERAKGNILERFSAQQFPDLHSELNLSSLELGDSALYFCASSVGSGTSYEQYFGPGTRLTVT.

This chain connects TRBV4-3 to TRBJ1-6; 7 bases map to TRBD1. The CDR3 totals 16 residues. Looked up from germline, CDR1 is LGHNA and CDR2 is YSLEER. The V gene end was trimmed by 1 base and the J gene end by 6 bases; junction bases not matched to a gene: 6. The CDR3 DNA follows: TGCGCCAGCAGCCAAGCGCGGACAGGTTTTAATTCACCCCTCCACTTT. It specifies CASSQARTGFNSPLHF.

V usage is TRBV30 and J usage is TRBJ1-5, with TRBD1 matching 8 bases. This CDR3 region has 15 residues. Per germline, CDR1 GTSNPN and CDR2 SVGIG (reference sequence). V lost 7 bases to trimming and J lost 10 bases; unmatched junction nucleotides: 18. The CDR3 DNA follows: TGTGCCTCCTCGGGGCAGGGGGCGTATAAGGAACCCCAGCATTTT. Protein sequence: CASSGQGAYKEPQHF. Combining the CDR3 with reference TRBV30 and TRBJ1-5 gives the whole variable domain SQTIHQWPATLVQPVGSPLSLECTVEGTSNPNLYWYRQAAGRGLQLLFYSVGIGQISSEVPQNLSASRPQDRQFILSSKKLLLSDSGFYLCASSGQGAYKEPQHFGDGTRLSIL.

This chain uses TRBV4-1 with TRBJ2-7; TRBD2 aligns across 15 bases. This CDR3 comprises 15 residues. V shed 4 bases and J 4 bases; nucleotides not matched to a gene: 2. Germline V gene data show CDR1 as MGHRA and CDR2 as YSYEKL. CDR3 nucleotides: TGCGCCAGCAGCCTGGGGACTAGCGGGGGGTACGAGCAGTACTTC. Translation: CASSLGTSGGYEQYF.

This clone was observed a single time. The V and J genes are TRBV5-1 and TRBJ2-2; the D gene is possibly TRBD1 (5 bases). In germline, CDR1 is SGHRS, CDR2 YFSETQ. This CDR3 is 14 amino acids long. The V end was cut by 0 bases, the J end by 5 bases, with 8 bases between. CDR3 bases: TGCGCCAGCAGCTTGGGGACATCAACCGGGGAGCTGTTTTTT. It encodes CASSLGTSTGELFF.

The chain links TRBV5-1 to TRBJ1-6; D call uncertain. This CDR3 spans 14 amino acids. Trimming removed 4 bases from V and 6 bases from J, with 11 bases in between. Germline assignment: CDR1 SGHRS and CDR2 YFSETQ. The CDR3, as DNA: TGCGCCAGCAGCATAGCTACGGGTAATTCACCCCTCCACTTT. Its protein is CASSIATGNSPLHF.

The chain combines TRBV10-1 with TRBJ1-6; D gene uncertain. With 3 bases removed from V and 7 bases from J, the gap between germline ends came to 7 bases. The length of the CDR3 is 13 residues. Germline lookup yields CDR1 WNHNN and CDR2 SYGVQD (reference sequence). The CDR3 region has the DNA TGCGCCAGCAGTGAACTGAGGAATTCACCCCTCCACTTT. Encoded protein: CASSELRNSPLHF.

J is TRBJ2-5 and V is TRBV27; D might be TRBD2 (7 bases). Deletions cut 6 bases from V and 4 bases from J, with 9 bases between. CDR1 MNHEY and CDR2 SMNVEV come from the germline V gene (reference sequence). The CDR3 is 12 residues long. CDR3 DNA sequence: TGTGCCAGCAGGGGGGGGGCAGAGACCCAGTACTTC. As protein: CASRGGAETQYF.

CDR3: CASSPGGLAGVWTGELFF. CDR3 nucleotide sequence: TGTGCCAGCAGCCCGGGGGGGCTAGCGGGGGTTTGGACCGGGGAGCTGTTTTTT. V is TRBV5-4 and J is TRBJ2-2, with 10 bases that match TRBD2. The CDR3 extends over 18 amino acids. Per germline, CDR1 SGHNT and CDR2 YYREEE (reference sequence). The trim removed 4 bases at V and 5 bases at J, leaving 14 bases unmatched. Based on the CDR3 plus reference TRBV5-4 and TRBJ2-2, the full variable domain is ETGVTQSPTHLIKTRGQQVTLRCSSQSGHNTVSWYQQALGQGPQFIFQYYREEENGRGNFPPRFSGLQFPNYSSELNVNALELDDSALYLCASSPGGLAGVWTGELFFGEGSRLTVL.

The CDR3 sequence is CASSLRGINTDTQYF. DNA for the CDR3: TGCGCCAGCAGCTTACGGGGGATTAACACAGATACGCAGTATTTT. This chain joins TRBV5-1 and TRBJ2-3, with D perhaps matching TRBD2 (6 bases). The CDR3 extends over 15 amino acids. V was pared by 2 bases and J by 2 bases, with 12 bases between. CDR1 and CDR2 from the germline V gene are SGHRS and YFSETQ.

V and J are TRBV12-1 and TRBJ1-1. TRBV12-1 is annotated as a pseudogene. This CDR3 comprises 12 residues. The CDR3 bases are TGTGCCAGCAGACCGAGGGAAGTCGGAGCTTTCTTT. Amino acids: CASRPREVGAFF.

J is TRBJ2-2 and V is TRBV18, with D hard to call. V was trimmed by 4 bases and J by 0 bases, leaving 3 bases between them. Per germline, CDR1 KGHSH and CDR2 LQKENI. This CDR3 spans 13 amino acids. CDR3 region: CASSLANTGELFF. In DNA, the CDR3 is TGTGCCAGCTCACTCGCGAACACCGGGGAGCTGTTTTTT.

V usage is TRBV10-3 and J usage is TRBJ1-1, with 9 bases fitting TRBD1. The germline CDR1 and CDR2 sequences are ENHRY and SYGVKD. This CDR3 region has 15 residues. V was pared by 8 bases and J by 1 base, with 8 bases of the junction left unmatched. CDR3 loop: CAIGGQGHKNTEAFF. CDR3 bases: TGTGCCATCGGGGGACAGGGCCATAAGAACACTGAAGCTTTCTTT.

This chain uses TRBV5-6 with TRBJ1-2; a possible D gene is TRBD1 (5 bases). The V and J ends lost 1 base and 2 bases respectively, with 9 bases between them. CDR3 size: 14 residues. CDR1 and CDR2 (germline): SGHDT, YYEEEE. DNA of the CDR3: TGTGCCAGCAGCTTGCTAGGGGCCAACTATGGCTACACCTTC. It is translated as CASSLLGANYGYTF.